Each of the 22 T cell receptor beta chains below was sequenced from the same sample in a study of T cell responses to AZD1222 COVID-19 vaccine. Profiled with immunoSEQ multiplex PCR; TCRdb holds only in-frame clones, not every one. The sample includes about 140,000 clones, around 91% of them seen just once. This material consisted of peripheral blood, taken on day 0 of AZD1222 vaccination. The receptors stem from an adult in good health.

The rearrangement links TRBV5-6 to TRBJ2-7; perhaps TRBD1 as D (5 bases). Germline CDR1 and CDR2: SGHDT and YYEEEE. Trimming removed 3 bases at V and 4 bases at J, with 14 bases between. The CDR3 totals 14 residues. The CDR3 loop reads CASSSDGQGYEQYF. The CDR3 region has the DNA TGTGCCAGCAGCTCTGATGGGCAGGGTTACGAGCAGTACTTC.

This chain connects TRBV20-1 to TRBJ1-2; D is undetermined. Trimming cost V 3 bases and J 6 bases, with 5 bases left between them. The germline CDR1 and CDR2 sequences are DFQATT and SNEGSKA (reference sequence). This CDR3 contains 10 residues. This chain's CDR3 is CSARWDGYTF. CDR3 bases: TGCAGTGCTAGGTGGGATGGCTACACCTTC.

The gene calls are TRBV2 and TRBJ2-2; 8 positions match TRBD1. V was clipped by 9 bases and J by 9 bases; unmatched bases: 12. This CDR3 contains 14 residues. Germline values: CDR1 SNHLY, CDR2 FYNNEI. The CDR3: CASTGTGPLRELFF. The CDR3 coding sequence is TGTGCCAGTACCGGGACAGGTCCACTGCGGGAGCTGTTTTTT.

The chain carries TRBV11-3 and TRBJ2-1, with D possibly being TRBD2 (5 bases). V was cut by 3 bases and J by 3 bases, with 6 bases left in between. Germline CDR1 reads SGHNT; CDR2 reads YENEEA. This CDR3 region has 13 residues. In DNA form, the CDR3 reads TGTGCCAGCAGCTTTGGAGGCTACAATGAGCAGTTCTTC. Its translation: CASSFGGYNEQFF. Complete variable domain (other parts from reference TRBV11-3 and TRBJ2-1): EAGVVQSPRYKIIEKKQPVAFWCNPISGHNTLYWYLQNLGQGPELLIRYENEEAVDDSQLPKDRFSAERLKGVDSTLKIQPAELGDSAVYLCASSFGGYNEQFFGPGTRLTVL.

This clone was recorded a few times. As DNA, the CDR3 is TGCGCCAGCGAGCCCGGGACAGGGACAATCAAGGGGTACTACGAGCAGTACTTC. Its protein product is CASEPGTGTIKGYYEQYF. The V and J genes are TRBV5-1 and TRBJ2-7, with 9 bases that match TRBD1. CDR3 length equals 18 residues. Germline values: CDR1 SGHRS, CDR2 YFSETQ. J gave up 3 bases and V 7 bases, and 20 bases lay outside the gene matches.

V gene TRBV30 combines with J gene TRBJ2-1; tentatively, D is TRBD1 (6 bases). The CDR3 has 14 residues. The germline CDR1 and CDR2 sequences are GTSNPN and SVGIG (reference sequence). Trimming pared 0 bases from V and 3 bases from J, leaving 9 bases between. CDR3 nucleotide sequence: TGTGCCTGGAGTGTGCGGACAGACTACAATGAGCAGTTCTTC. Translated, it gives CAWSVRTDYNEQFF. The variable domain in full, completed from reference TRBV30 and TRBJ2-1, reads SQTIHQWPATLVQPVGSPLSLECTVEGTSNPNLYWYRQAAGRGLQLLFYSVGIGQISSEVPQNLSASRPQDRQFILSSKKLLLSDSGFYLCAWSVRTDYNEQFFGPGTRLTVL.

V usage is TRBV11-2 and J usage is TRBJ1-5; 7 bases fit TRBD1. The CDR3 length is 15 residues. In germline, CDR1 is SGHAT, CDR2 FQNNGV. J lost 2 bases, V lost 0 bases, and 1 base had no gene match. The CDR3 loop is CASSLEGTGNQPQHF. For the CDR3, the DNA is TGTGCCAGCAGCTTAGAAGGGACAGGCAATCAGCCCCAGCATTTT.

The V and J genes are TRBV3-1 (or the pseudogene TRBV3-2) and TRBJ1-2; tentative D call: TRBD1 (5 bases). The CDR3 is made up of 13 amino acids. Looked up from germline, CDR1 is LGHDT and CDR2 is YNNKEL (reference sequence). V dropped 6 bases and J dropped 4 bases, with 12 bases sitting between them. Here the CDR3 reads CASRPGGTYGYTF. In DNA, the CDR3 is TGTGCCAGCAGGCCGGGCGGGACCTATGGCTACACCTTC.

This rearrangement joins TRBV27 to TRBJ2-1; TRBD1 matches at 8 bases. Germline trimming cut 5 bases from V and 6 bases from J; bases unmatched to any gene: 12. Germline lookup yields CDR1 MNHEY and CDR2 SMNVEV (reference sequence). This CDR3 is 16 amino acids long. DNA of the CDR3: TGTGCCAGCAGTCAAAGGGGGACAGGACCTGGCAATGAGCAGTTCTTC. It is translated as CASSQRGTGPGNEQFF.

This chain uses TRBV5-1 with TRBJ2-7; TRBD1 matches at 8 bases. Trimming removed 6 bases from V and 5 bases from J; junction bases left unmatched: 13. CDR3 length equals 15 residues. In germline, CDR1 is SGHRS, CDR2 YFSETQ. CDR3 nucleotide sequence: TGCGCCAGCAACTCAATAGGACAGGGTCTGCACGAGCAGTACTTC. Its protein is CASNSIGQGLHEQYF.

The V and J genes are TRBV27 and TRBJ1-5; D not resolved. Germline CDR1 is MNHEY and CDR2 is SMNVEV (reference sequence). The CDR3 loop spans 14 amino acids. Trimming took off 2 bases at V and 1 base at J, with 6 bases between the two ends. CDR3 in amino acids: CASSLARSNQPQHF. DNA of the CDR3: TGTGCCAGCAGTTTAGCGAGGAGCAATCAGCCCCAGCATTTT.

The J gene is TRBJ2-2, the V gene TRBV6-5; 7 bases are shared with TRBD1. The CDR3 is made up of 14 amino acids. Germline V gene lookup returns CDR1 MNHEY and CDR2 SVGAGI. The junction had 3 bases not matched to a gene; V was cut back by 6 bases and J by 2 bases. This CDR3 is CASRGDSNTGELFF. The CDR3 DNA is TGTGCCAGCAGGGGGGACAGCAACACCGGGGAGCTGTTTTTT.

CDR3 region: CASSPDSHNYGYTF. The DNA of the CDR3 is TGTGCCAGCAGTCCTGACAGTCATAACTATGGCTACACCTTC. The rearrangement uses TRBV27 and TRBJ1-2, with D perhaps matching TRBD1 (5 bases). Germline CDR1 and CDR2: MNHEY and SMNVEV (reference sequence). The CDR3 has 14 residues. Trimming removed 5 bases from V and 1 base from J, with 11 bases in between.

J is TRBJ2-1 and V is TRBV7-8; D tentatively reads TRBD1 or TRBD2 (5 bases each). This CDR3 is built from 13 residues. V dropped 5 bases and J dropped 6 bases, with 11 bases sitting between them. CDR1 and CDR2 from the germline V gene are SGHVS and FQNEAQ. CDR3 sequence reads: CASSRDGGNEQFF. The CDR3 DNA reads TGTGCCAGCAGCCGTGATGGGGGCAATGAGCAGTTCTTC.

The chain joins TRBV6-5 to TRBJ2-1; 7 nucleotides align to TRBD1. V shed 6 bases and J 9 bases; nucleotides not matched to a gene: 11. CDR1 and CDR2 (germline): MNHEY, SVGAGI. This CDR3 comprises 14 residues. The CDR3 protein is CASSNRDREVEQFF. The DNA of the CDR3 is TGTGCCAGCAGCAACCGGGACAGAGAAGTTGAGCAGTTCTTC.

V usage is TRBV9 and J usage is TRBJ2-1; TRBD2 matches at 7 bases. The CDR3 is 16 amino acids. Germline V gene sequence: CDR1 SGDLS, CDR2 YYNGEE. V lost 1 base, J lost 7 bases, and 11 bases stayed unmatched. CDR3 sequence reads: CASSVIGGGLGNEQFF. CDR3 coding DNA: TGTGCCAGCAGCGTAATTGGGGGAGGGTTAGGGAATGAGCAGTTCTTC.

The CDR3 DNA reads TGTGCCAGCAGCGATGCCGACAGGTGGCAGCCCCAGCATTTT. Translating gives CASSDADRWQPQHF. The chain links TRBV2 to TRBJ1-5, with D perhaps matching TRBD1 (6 bases). V lost 6 bases and J lost 7, with 16 bases in between. CDR1 SNHLY and CDR2 FYNNEI come from the germline V gene. CDR3 length equals 14 residues. Supplemented by reference TRBV2 and TRBJ1-5, the full variable domain reads EPEVTQTPSHQVTQMGQEVILRCVPISNHLYFYWYRQILGQKVEFLVSFYNNEISEKSEIFDDQFSVERPDGSNFTLKIRSTKLEDSAMYFCASSDADRWQPQHFGDGTRLSIL.

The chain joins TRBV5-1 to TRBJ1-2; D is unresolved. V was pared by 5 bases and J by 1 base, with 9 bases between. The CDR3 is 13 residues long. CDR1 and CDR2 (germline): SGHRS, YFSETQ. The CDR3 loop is CASRLDLNYGYTF. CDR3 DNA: TGCGCCAGCAGACTGGACCTTAACTATGGCTACACCTTC.

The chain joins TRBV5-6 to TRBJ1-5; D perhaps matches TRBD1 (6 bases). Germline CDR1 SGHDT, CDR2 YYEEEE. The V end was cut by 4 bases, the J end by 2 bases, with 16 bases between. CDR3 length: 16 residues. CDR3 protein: CASSPGGFRGNQPQHF. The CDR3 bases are TGTGCCAGCAGCCCCGGGGGCTTTCGGGGCAATCAGCCCCAGCATTTT.

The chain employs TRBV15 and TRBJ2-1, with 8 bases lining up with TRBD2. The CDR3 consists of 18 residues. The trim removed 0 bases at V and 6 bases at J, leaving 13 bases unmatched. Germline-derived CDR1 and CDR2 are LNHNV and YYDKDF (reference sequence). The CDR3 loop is CATSRDRLFVLAVNEQFF. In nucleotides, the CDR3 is TGTGCCACCAGCAGAGATCGGCTTTTTGTACTAGCGGTCAATGAGCAGTTCTTC.

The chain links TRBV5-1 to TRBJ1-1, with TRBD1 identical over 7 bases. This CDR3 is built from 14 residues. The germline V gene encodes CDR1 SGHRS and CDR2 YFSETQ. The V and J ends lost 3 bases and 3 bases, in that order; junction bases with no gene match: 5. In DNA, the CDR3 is TGCGCCAGCAGCTACAGGGGTGGGGACACTGAAGCTTTCTTT. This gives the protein CASSYRGGDTEAFF.

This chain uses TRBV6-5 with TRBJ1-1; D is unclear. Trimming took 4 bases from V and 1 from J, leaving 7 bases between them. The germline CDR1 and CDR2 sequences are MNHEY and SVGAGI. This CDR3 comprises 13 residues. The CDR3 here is CASSSGRNTEAFF. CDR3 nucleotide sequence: TGTGCCAGCAGTTCGGGCAGGAACACTGAAGCTTTCTTT.